The rows below give T cell receptor beta chains drawn from one sample of a study of graft-versus-host responses after intestinal transplantation. Generated by immunoSEQ multiplex PCR, the TCRdb table keeps only in-frame clones and is missing some. The data contain about 17,000 clones, approximately 39% of them singletons. The sequenced sample was alloreactive CD8+ T cells from a mixed lymphocyte reaction culture, obtained before intestinal transplant. The receptors were gathered from a human patient who received an intestinal transplant. CDR3s include the opening cysteine and the closing phenylalanine or tryptophan. Each record gives: CDR3 protein, CDR3 length, V gene, D gene, clone size, J gene. A D gene is named only where the DNA matches it firmly. Expanded clones get a size class; other rows say once, few or many, or leave the size out.

CDR3: CASSLGRNYSYTF
length: 13
V: TRBV5-4
D: .
size: .
J: TRBJ1-2

CDR3: CASSLGGYF
length: 9
V: TRBV7-8
D: .
size: .
J: TRBJ1-1

CDR3: CASSVGGLTYNEQFF
length: 15
V: TRBV9
D: .
size: .
J: TRBJ2-1

CDR3: CASSIGWGPGSPQFF
length: 15
V: TRBV19
D: .
size: few
J: TRBJ2-1

CDR3: CASSPFGTQYF
length: 11
V: TRBV18
D: .
size: .
J: TRBJ2-5

CDR3: CASSRPGTRYF
length: 11
V: TRBV7-4
D: .
size: .
J: TRBJ2-7

CDR3: CARSAGGDRETQYF
length: 14
V: TRBV9
D: TRBD2
size: .
J: TRBJ2-5

CDR3: CASRKPGTRVCEQFF
length: 15
V: TRBV5-8
D: TRBD2
size: few
J: TRBJ2-1

CDR3: CASSFYPRGNEQFF
length: 14
V: TRBV27
D: .
size: few
J: TRBJ2-1

CDR3: CASSYKGDEQFF
length: 12
V: TRBV6-7
D: .
size: .
J: TRBJ2-1

CDR3: CATSRLEQNQPQHF
length: 14
V: TRBV15
D: .
size: .
J: TRBJ1-5

CDR3: CASSESAVASGYEQYF
length: 16
V: TRBV2
D: TRBD2
size: few
J: TRBJ2-7

CDR3: CASSAGTDYEQYF
length: 13
V: TRBV13
D: .
size: medium-sized
J: TRBJ2-7

CDR3: CASSHTPGLAGIFSYEQYF
length: 19
V: TRBV27
D: TRBD2
size: once
J: TRBJ2-7

CDR3: CASSLVGSSYEQYF
length: 14
V: TRBV19
D: .
size: few
J: TRBJ2-7

CDR3: CASSFGNYEQYF
length: 12
V: TRBV5-4
D: .
size: few
J: TRBJ2-7

CDR3: CASSIREDEQFF
length: 12
V: TRBV19
D: .
size: .
J: TRBJ2-1

CDR3: CASSPGWWYGYTF
length: 13
V: TRBV5-6
D: .
size: .
J: TRBJ1-2

CDR3: CATQYGSGTGELFF
length: 14
V: TRBV27
D: .
size: .
J: TRBJ2-2

CDR3: CASSSSGSKLVASYEQYF
length: 18
V: TRBV7-9
D: TRBD2
size: .
J: TRBJ2-7

CDR3: CARGGQGKETQYF
length: 13
V: TRBV2
D: TRBD1
size: .
J: TRBJ2-5

CDR3: CASSSASGYTF
length: 11
V: TRBV6-5
D: .
size: few
J: TRBJ1-2

CDR3: CASSYSWRREQFF
length: 13
V: TRBV6-5
D: .
size: once
J: TRBJ2-1

CDR3: CASSIGPGRTNYGYTF
length: 16
V: TRBV19
D: .
size: .
J: TRBJ1-2

CDR3: CASSVAGRLTDTQYF
length: 15
V: TRBV9
D: .
size: few
J: TRBJ2-3

CDR3: CASSALQEWETQYF
length: 14
V: TRBV25-1
D: .
size: .
J: TRBJ2-5

CDR3: CASSYTDTQYF
length: 11
V: TRBV28
D: .
size: .
J: TRBJ2-3

CDR3: CASSLAGADTQYF
length: 13
V: TRBV5-1
D: .
size: .
J: TRBJ2-3

CDR3: CASSVGTSYQETQYF
length: 15
V: TRBV28
D: .
size: few
J: TRBJ2-5

CDR3: CASSLPSASSYEQYF
length: 15
V: TRBV28
D: .
size: once
J: TRBJ2-7

CDR3: CSVASSAYEQYF
length: 12
V: TRBV29-1
D: .
size: few
J: TRBJ2-7

CDR3: CASSQDLLLAGWKNIQYF
length: 18
V: TRBV4-1
D: TRBD2
size: few
J: TRBJ2-4

CDR3: CASSFGTGHNEQFF
length: 14
V: TRBV5-4
D: .
size: .
J: TRBJ2-1

CDR3: CASSEGTYDYEQYF
length: 14
V: TRBV27
D: .
size: .
J: TRBJ2-7

CDR3: CASSIEGTAFYNEQFF
length: 16
V: TRBV19
D: TRBD1
size: .
J: TRBJ2-1

CDR3: CASSFLTGLGDEQFF
length: 15
V: TRBV27
D: TRBD1
size: .
J: TRBJ2-1

CDR3: CASSFHPIFVQPQHF
length: 15
V: TRBV7-8
D: .
size: .
J: TRBJ1-5

CDR3: CASSPEREGVGEQFF
length: 15
V: TRBV7-6
D: TRBD2
size: few
J: TRBJ2-1

CDR3: CASSLEAGAGKGYTF
length: 15
V: TRBV5-1
D: .
size: .
J: TRBJ1-2

CDR3: CASSHPGQGNTEAFF
length: 15
V: TRBV9
D: TRBD1
size: .
J: TRBJ1-1

CDR3: CASSPKAGSNQPQHF
length: 15
V: TRBV4-1
D: .
size: medium-sized
J: TRBJ1-5

CDR3: CAWSVLTGGSGTEAFF
length: 16
V: TRBV30
D: TRBD1
size: .
J: TRBJ1-1